The clone carrying this TCR beta chain was seen a handful of times. Its target is unknown. The source of the sample is a study of T-cell reconstitution after alpha-beta-depleted transplantation in children. Findings and limits, study-wide: When one year had passed after transplant, most T-cell counts and diversity came from newly produced T cells. Several hundred rapidly expanded clones from non-depleted graft cells reportedly supplied alpha-beta T cells about two months post-transplant.

Preparing the TCRbeta library involved the use of unique molecular identifiers. TCRdb ran MiXCR on the PCR reads and lists one entry per CDR3 protein. The sample has 530,000 or so distinct CDR3 sequences, about a quarter seen once; the top ten hold 36%. This clonotype was sampled from a boy under three years old with Wiskott-Aldrich syndrome, due to receive a stem cell transplant. Here the sequenced sample was PBMCs, taken before TCRalphabeta/CD19-depleted stem cell transplant.

CDR3: CASSLAGGGAQYF. As DNA, the CDR3 is TGTGCCAGCAGTTTAGCTGGGGGAGGGGCCCAGTACTTC. This chain connects TRBV12-3 or TRBV12-4 to TRBJ2-5; 7 bases agree with TRBD2. The CDR3 is 13 residues long. The V gene end was trimmed by 0 bases and the J gene end by 9 bases; junction bases not matched to a gene: 4.